A selection of T cell receptor beta chains follows, all from one sample in a study of blood T cell repertoires in COVID-19. Sequencing was performed with immunoSEQ multiplex PCR; in TCRdb, only in-frame clones are kept and a portion is missing. This sample yields tens of thousands of clones, of which approximately 86% are seen a single time; almost 1.5% belongs to the top ten. The source material was peripheral blood. These receptors all stem from a woman aged 55-75 years with acute or convalescent COVID-19. Each CDR3 is given with its conserved first and last residue.

J: TRBJ2-7
V: TRBV7-2
CDR3: CASSSPTGQGIYEQYF

J: TRBJ2-5
V: TRBV7-2
CDR3: CASSLRLAGGQETQYF

J: TRBJ1-1
V: TRBV5-1
CDR3: CASSYMGQMNTEAFF

J: TRBJ1-6
V: TRBV6-5
CDR3: CASRPTGNNSPLHF

J: TRBJ1-5
V: TRBV9
CDR3: CASSVEGWAGAIRNQPQHF

J: TRBJ1-5
V: TRBV28
CDR3: CASSPTTDVGQTQDGQPQHF

J: TRBJ1-6
V: TRBV11-2
CDR3: CASSSNNSPLHF

J: TRBJ2-3
V: TRBV12-5
CDR3: CASGPTLTTSGRSTDTQYF

J: TRBJ1-5
V: TRBV9
CDR3: CASSVDGRGGEPQHF

J: TRBJ1-4
V: TRBV7-7
CDR3: CASSLHGTPNEKLFF

J: TRBJ2-5
V: TRBV11-2
CDR3: CASSLLVGGGAQETQYF

J: TRBJ1-2
V: TRBV5-4
CDR3: CASSSLTDNYGYTF

J: TRBJ2-5
V: TRBV7-8
CDR3: CASSLGQKETQYF

J: TRBJ1-2
V: TRBV29-1
CDR3: CSVGQSTGYTF

J: TRBJ1-1
V: TRBV18
CDR3: CASSPTTGLVVAFF

J: TRBJ1-6
V: TRBV28
CDR3: CASSFARGGVTALQYSPLHF

J: TRBJ2-1
V: TRBV25-1
CDR3: CASSEWADGEQFF

J: TRBJ1-6
V: TRBV10-3
CDR3: CAISGTGTNSPLHF

J: TRBJ1-5
V: TRBV7-3
CDR3: CASSLGPNQPQHF

J: TRBJ2-7
V: TRBV2
CDR3: CASSSSETEQYF

J: TRBJ1-5
V: TRBV30
CDR3: CAWSTGSNQPQHF

J: TRBJ1-4
V: TRBV3-1/TRBV3-2
CDR3: CASSLRTTNEKLFF

J: TRBJ2-1
V: TRBV5-1
CDR3: CASSLGSSGGYNEQFF

J: TRBJ2-3
V: TRBV5-1
CDR3: CASSLAGGVTDTQYF

J: TRBJ2-7
V: TRBV5-6
CDR3: CASSSRLAGVIYEQYF

J: TRBJ2-7
V: TRBV14
CDR3: CASSQGRGVYEQYF

J: TRBJ2-4
V: TRBV9
CDR3: CASSESQGADVAKNIQYF

J: TRBJ1-6
V: TRBV7-9
CDR3: CASSLNNSPLHF

J: TRBJ1-6
V: TRBV19
CDR3: CASSIEGANNSPLHF

J: TRBJ2-4
V: TRBV5-1
CDR3: CASSQGDRPKAKNIQYF

J: TRBJ2-7
V: TRBV5-6
CDR3: CASRAGHLYEQYF

J: TRBJ1-3
V: TRBV6-5
CDR3: CASRSGQYSGNTIYF

J: TRBJ1-1
V: TRBV5-4
CDR3: CASSLGGAMNTEAFF

J: TRBJ2-1
V: TRBV9
CDR3: CASSAAGTSGLYEQFF

J: TRBJ1-5
V: TRBV29-1
CDR3: CSASGGLGQPQHF

J: TRBJ1-1
V: TRBV21-1
CDR3: CASSPGWVFIFTEAFF

J: TRBJ2-7
V: TRBV5-1
CDR3: CASSLEGTPSYEQYF

J: TRBJ1-1
V: TRBV10-3
CDR3: CAISAGRGGTEAFF

J: TRBJ1-2
V: TRBV28
CDR3: CASSLGGTGYGYTF

J: TRBJ2-5
V: TRBV5-8
CDR3: CASSLGQNKETQYF

J: TRBJ1-2
V: TRBV18
CDR3: CASSPRTQGDGYGYTF

J: TRBJ2-7
V: TRBV18
CDR3: CASRRDSSYEQYF

J: TRBJ1-1
V: TRBV25-1
CDR3: CASRDEQGAGTEAFF

J: TRBJ1-2
V: TRBV19
CDR3: CASSIQGTNYGYTF

J: TRBJ1-1
V: TRBV11-1
CDR3: CASSLEGRVPGTEAFF

J: TRBJ1-1
V: TRBV6-5
CDR3: CASSYLPPEALEAFF

J: TRBJ2-5
V: TRBV6-5
CDR3: CASSYRGGGETQYF

J: TRBJ1-3
V: TRBV5-1
CDR3: CASSLYRTEGLTSGNTIYF

J: TRBJ2-7
V: TRBV6-5
CDR3: CASSTRQGANEQYF

J: TRBJ1-3
V: TRBV6-5
CDR3: CASRPNQGAGNTIYF

J: TRBJ1-2
V: TRBV25-1
CDR3: CASREDRGQNYGYTF

J: TRBJ2-1
V: TRBV28
CDR3: CASKAQGSYNEQFF

J: TRBJ2-7
V: TRBV13
CDR3: CASSLGRYEQYF

J: TRBJ2-3
V: TRBV13
CDR3: CASSPRDREADTQYF